This TCR beta chain is from a study of response to subunit inactivated influenza vaccine. Study conclusions and caveats: Every seasonal influenza vaccination brings in few new T cells, the authors suggested.

Of note for this clonotype: Its target is unknown.

TCRdb itself ran the RT-PCR reads through MiXCR, one entry per CDR3 protein. The table includes 450,000 to 600,000 distinct CDR3 sequences, approximately 7.2% detected once. This clonotype was obtained from a man aged 50 to 75 who received an inactivated influenza vaccine. The sample was PBMCs from blood, taken 23 to 25 months after vaccination.

CDR3 nucleotide sequence: TGTGCCAGCAGCCAAAGGACAATCAATGAGCAGTTCTTC. Translated: CASSQRTINEQFF. This chain joins TRBV3-1 and TRBJ2-1; tentatively, D is TRBD1 (5 bases). V was clipped by 2 bases and J by 6 bases, with 8 bases between them. This CDR3 comprises 13 residues. CDR1 is LGHDT, CDR2 YNNKEL, per germline (reference sequence).